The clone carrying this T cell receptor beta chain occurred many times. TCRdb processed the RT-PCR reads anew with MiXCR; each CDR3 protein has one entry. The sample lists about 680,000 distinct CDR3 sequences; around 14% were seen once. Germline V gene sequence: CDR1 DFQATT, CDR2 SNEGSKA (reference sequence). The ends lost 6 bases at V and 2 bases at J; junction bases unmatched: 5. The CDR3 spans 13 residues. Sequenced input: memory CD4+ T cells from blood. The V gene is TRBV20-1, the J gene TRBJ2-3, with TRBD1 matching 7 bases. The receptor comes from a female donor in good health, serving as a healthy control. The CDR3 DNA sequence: TGCAGTGCCGACGACAGGGCCACAGATACGCAGTATTTT. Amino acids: CSADDRATDTQYF.